This T cell receptor (beta chain) was captured in a study of PD-1 blockade in classical Hodgkin lymphoma. Overall study results and limits: Newly diagnosed patients had diversity similar to the baseline diversity of complete responders. Anyone who began nivolumab under 1 year after ASCT was excluded.

On this clone: The antigen is not known.

Time point specified: cycle 4 day 1 (C4D1), after 6 weeks of nivolumab. No patient escaped relapse after autologous stem cell transplantation, and brentuximab vedotin exposure varied. Here immunoSEQ multiplex PCR was the method, and the copy in TCRdb shows in-frame clones only, minus some. This sample yields approximately 27,000 clones, of which around 79% are seen a single time; about a fifth belongs to the top ten. V lost 2 bases, J lost 3 bases, and 16 bases lay in between. The CDR3 has 16 amino acids. CDR1 and CDR2 from the germline V gene are MNHNS and SASEGT. The sample consisted of peripheral blood mononuclear cells (PBMCs), taken before the fourth cycle of nivolumab. The chain has TRBV6-1 and TRBJ1-1; D not resolved. This receptor was taken from a human donor with classical Hodgkin lymphoma. The chain's CDR3 is CASSEFGKLMDTEAFF. As DNA, the CDR3 is TGTGCCAGCAGTGAATTCGGGAAATTGATGGACACTGAAGCTTTCTTT.